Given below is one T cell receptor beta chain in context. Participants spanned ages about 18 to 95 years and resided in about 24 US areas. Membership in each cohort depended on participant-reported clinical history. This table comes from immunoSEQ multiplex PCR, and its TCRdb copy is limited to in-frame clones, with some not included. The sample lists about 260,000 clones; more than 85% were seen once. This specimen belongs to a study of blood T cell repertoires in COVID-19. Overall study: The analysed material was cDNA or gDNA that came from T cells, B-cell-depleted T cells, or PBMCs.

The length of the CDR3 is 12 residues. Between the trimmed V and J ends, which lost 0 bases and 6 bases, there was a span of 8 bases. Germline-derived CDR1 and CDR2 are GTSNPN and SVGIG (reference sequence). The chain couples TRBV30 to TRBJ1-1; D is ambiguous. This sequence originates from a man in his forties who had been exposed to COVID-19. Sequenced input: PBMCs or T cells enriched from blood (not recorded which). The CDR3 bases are TGTGCCTGGAGTGTACTTCCTGCTGAAGCTTTCTTT. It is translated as CAWSVLPAEAFF.